The 8 T cell receptor beta chains presented below share a single source sample, sequenced in a study of blood T cell repertoires in COVID-19. Generated by immunoSEQ multiplex PCR, the TCRdb table keeps only in-frame clones and is missing some. There are some 300,000 clones in the sample; roughly 90% occur only once, and around 0.93% lies in the top ten. The sample comprised peripheral blood. Every receptor here comes from a woman aged 40 to 49 with COVID-19, enrolled during active disease.

The chain has TRBV15 and TRBJ1-1; 7 bases fit TRBD1. Unmatched junction bases numbered 3, after V lost 5 bases and J lost 3 bases. CDR3 length: 13 residues. Germline values: CDR1 LNHNV, CDR2 YYDKDF (reference sequence). The CDR3 nucleotides read TGTGCCACCAGCGGAGGGGGCGACACTGAAGCTTTCTTT. Translating gives CATSGGGDTEAFF. Drawing the rest from reference TRBV15 and TRBJ1-1, the complete variable domain is DAMVIQNPRYQVTQFGKPVTLSCSQTLNHNVMYWYQQKSSQAPKLLFHYYDKDFNNEADTPDNFQSRRPNTSFCFLDIRSPGLGDTAMYLCATSGGGDTEAFFGQGTRLTVV.

The rearrangement joins TRBV7-2 to TRBJ2-3; D uncertain. The CDR3 is 12 amino acids. Germline V CDR1 and CDR2: SGHTA, FQGNSA. V dropped 3 bases and J dropped 4 bases, with 5 bases sitting between them. CDR3 sequence: CASSFSADTQYF. As DNA, the CDR3 is TGTGCCAGCAGCTTCAGTGCAGATACGCAGTATTTT.

The chain carries TRBV27 and TRBJ1-2; D possibly corresponds to TRBD1 (6 bases). This CDR3 is 13 amino acids long. V lost 5 bases to trimming and J lost 6 bases, with 13 bases between them. Germline V lookup: CDR1 MNHEY, CDR2 SMNVEV (reference sequence). The CDR3 DNA reads TGTGCCAGCAGTCTCCTAGGGGGTCATGGCTACACCTTC. Amino acids: CASSLLGGHGYTF.

The chain is built from TRBV28 and TRBJ1-2; 7 bases map to TRBD1. The V gene end was trimmed by 3 bases and the J gene end by 0 bases; junction bases not matched to a gene: 7. Germline V CDR1 and CDR2: MDHEN, SYDVKM. CDR3 size: 16 residues. The CDR3 region is CASSFGDSRTNYGYTF. The CDR3 DNA is TGTGCCAGCAGTTTCGGGGACAGCCGGACTAACTATGGCTACACCTTC.

V gene TRBV30 combines with J gene TRBJ2-3; 9 bases map to TRBD2. Per germline, CDR1 GTSNPN and CDR2 SVGIG (reference sequence). The CDR3 consists of 16 residues. V trimming: 2 bases; J trimming: 6 bases; junction bases outside the gene matches: 12. The CDR3 is CAWSIPTGLAGDTQYF. CDR3 sequence (DNA): TGTGCCTGGAGTATCCCTACGGGACTAGCTGGCGATACGCAGTATTTT.

This chain connects TRBV7-8 to TRBJ1-3; 7 bases align to TRBD1. The ends lost 4 bases at V and 2 bases at J; junction bases unmatched: 8. Germline V gene sequence: CDR1 SGHVS, CDR2 FQNEAQ. This CDR3 has 16 residues. The CDR3 nucleotides are TGTGCCAGCAGCTATCCCTCCGGGACAGCTGGAAACACCATATATTTT. Protein sequence: CASSYPSGTAGNTIYF.

The genes are TRBV10-3 and TRBJ2-7; 12 bases line up with TRBD1. Germline V gene data show CDR1 as ENHRY and CDR2 as SYGVKD. The CDR3 has 15 residues. J gave up 2 bases and V 4 bases, and 3 bases lay outside the gene matches. DNA of the CDR3: TGTGCCATCAGTGTCGGGACAGGGGGCGCCTACGAGCAGTACTTC. Amino acids: CAISVGTGGAYEQYF.

This sequence joins TRBV20-1 and TRBJ1-1, with a possible D match to TRBD1 (6 bases). This CDR3 is 11 amino acids long. Germline CDR1 is DFQATT and CDR2 is SNEGSKA (reference sequence). The V end was cut by 6 bases, the J end by 11 bases, with 16 bases between. The DNA for the CDR3 is TGCAGTGCGAAGACAGGAGCCGGGGCTTTCTTT. The encoded protein is CSAKTGAGAFF.